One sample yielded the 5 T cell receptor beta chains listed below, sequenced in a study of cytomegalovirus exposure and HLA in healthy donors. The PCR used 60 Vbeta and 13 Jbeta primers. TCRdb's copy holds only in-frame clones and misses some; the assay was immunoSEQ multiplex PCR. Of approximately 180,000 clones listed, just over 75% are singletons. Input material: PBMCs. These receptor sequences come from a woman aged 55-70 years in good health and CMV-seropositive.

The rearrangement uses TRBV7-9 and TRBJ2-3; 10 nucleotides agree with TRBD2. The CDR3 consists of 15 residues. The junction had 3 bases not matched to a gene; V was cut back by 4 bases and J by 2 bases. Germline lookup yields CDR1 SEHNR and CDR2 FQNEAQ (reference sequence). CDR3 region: CASSSGTSVTDTQYF. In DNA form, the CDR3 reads TGTGCCAGCAGCTCCGGGACTAGCGTCACAGATACGCAGTATTTT. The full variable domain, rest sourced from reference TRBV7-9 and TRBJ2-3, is DTGVSQNPRHKITKRGQNVTFRCDPISEHNRLYWYRQTLGQGPEFLTYFQNEAQLEKSRLLSDRFSAERPKGSFSTLEIQRTEQGDSAMYLCASSSGTSVTDTQYFGPGTRLTVL.

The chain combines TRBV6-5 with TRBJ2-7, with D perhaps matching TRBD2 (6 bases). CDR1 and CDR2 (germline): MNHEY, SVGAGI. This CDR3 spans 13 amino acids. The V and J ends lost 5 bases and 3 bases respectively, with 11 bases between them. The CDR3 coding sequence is TGTGCCAGCAGTAAGAGAGCGGGCTACGAGCAGTACTTC. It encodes CASSKRAGYEQYF.

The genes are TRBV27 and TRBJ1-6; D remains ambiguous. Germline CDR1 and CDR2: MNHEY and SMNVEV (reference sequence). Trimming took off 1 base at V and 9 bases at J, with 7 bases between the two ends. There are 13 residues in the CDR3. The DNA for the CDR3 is TGTGCCAGCAGTTTATATCGGGGTTCACCCCTCCACTTT. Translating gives CASSLYRGSPLHF.

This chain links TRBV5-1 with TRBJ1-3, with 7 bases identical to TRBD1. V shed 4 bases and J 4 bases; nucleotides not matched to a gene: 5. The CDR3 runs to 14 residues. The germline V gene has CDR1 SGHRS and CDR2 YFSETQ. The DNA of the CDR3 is TGCGCCAGCAGCGATACAGGGGTAGGAAACACCATATATTTT. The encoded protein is CASSDTGVGNTIYF.

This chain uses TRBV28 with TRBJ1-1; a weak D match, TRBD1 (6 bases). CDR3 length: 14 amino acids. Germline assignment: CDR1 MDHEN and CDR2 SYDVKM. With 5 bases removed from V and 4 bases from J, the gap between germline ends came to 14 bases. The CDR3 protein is CASSRGGASTEAFF. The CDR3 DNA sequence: TGTGCCAGCAGTCGAGGGGGGGCGAGCACTGAAGCTTTCTTT.